Listed below are T cell receptor beta chains from one sample, sequenced in a study of long-term antiretroviral therapy in people with HIV. Repertoires were generated with immunoSEQ multiplex PCR, while TCRdb's copy carries only in-frame clones and drops some. This repertoire shows roughly 13,000 clones, approximately 80% found once; its top ten account for roughly 13%. The source was unsorted PBMCs, collected 1.3 years after starting antiretroviral therapy. Receptor source: a woman aged 18-29 years with HIV. The CDR3 runs from the conserved cysteine through the conserved F or W. D genes are given only for firm matches. Rows give clone size only sometimes, using once, few, many, or a class for an expanded clone.

>TRBV6-6|TRBJ2-7|-|-
CASSRTDSYEQYF
TGTGCCAGCAGCCGGACAGACTCCTACGAGCAGTACTTC
>TRBV4-3|TRBJ1-3|-|-
CASSQDRLGPGNTIYF
TGCGCCAGCAGCCAAGATCGTTTAGGTCCCGGAAACACCATATATTTT
>TRBV10-3|TRBJ1-3|TRBD1|-
CAISEDRGYGNTIYF
TGTGCCATCAGCGAAGACAGGGGATATGGAAACACCATATATTTT
>TRBV18|TRBJ1-4|-|-
CASSPPGQSNEKLFF
TGTGCCAGCTCACCACCCGGACAGTCTAATGAAAAACTGTTTTTT
>TRBV19|TRBJ2-2|-|-
CASRTDAGTGELFF
TGTGCCAGTAGAACGGATGCGGGGACCGGGGAGCTGTTTTTT
>TRBV7-2|TRBJ2-7|TRBD2|medium-sized
CASSLGPLAGGLYEQYF
TGTGCCAGCAGCTTAGGGCCCTTGGCGGGGGGGCTATACGAGCAGTACTTC
>TRBV29-1|TRBJ1-1|-|-
CSVGGTNTEAFF
TGCAGCGTCGGGGGTACGAACACTGAAGCTTTCTTT
>TRBV6-6|TRBJ2-7|-|-
CAVQVTPYYEQYF
TGTGCCGTCCAGGTGACGCCTTACTACGAGCAGTACTTC
>TRBV5-4|TRBJ2-7|TRBD2|-
CASSFTAGGDEQYF
TGTGCCAGCAGCTTTACAGCGGGAGGTGACGAGCAGTACTTC
>TRBV18|TRBJ1-1|-|-
CASSPAVTGAEAFF
TGTGCCAGCTCACCTGCGGTAACGGGGGCTGAAGCTTTCTTT
>TRBV7-8|TRBJ2-1|-|-
CASSGWDGDNEQFF
TGTGCCAGCAGCGGATGGGACGGAGACAATGAGCAGTTCTTC
>TRBV28|TRBJ1-2|-|-
CASSLASSDFPDYTF
TGTGCCAGCAGTTTGGCTTCTTCAGACTTCCCCGACTACACCTTC
>TRBV30|TRBJ1-5|-|-
CAWSQGWESNQPQHF
TGTGCCTGGAGTCAGGGGTGGGAAAGCAATCAGCCCCAGCATTTT
>TRBV27|TRBJ1-4|-|once
CASTAGADEKLFF
TGTGCCAGCACCGCCGGGGCGGATGAAAAACTGTTTTTT
>TRBV10-3|TRBJ1-6|-|-
CAIGAGDTSPLHF
TGTGCCATCGGGGCAGGGGATACTTCACCCCTCCACTTT
>TRBV7-9|TRBJ2-2|-|-
CASSLPLSVLGELFF
TGTGCCAGCAGCTTACCCCTCTCCGTTCTCGGGGAGCTGTTTTTT
>TRBV30|TRBJ1-5|-|large
CAWSPRGGRQPQHF
TGTGCCTGGAGCCCACGGGGGGGGCGGCAGCCCCAGCATTTT
>TRBV25-1|TRBJ2-1|TRBD1|medium-sized
CASSIRDRGPFSYNEQFF
TGTGCCAGCAGTATCCGGGACAGGGGCCCTTTCTCCTACAATGAGCAGTTCTTC
>TRBV6-6|TRBJ1-1|-|-
CASSSLVNTEAFF
TGTGCCAGCAGTTCTTTGGTGAACACTGAAGCTTTCTTT
>TRBV7-9|TRBJ2-1|-|once
CASSLSERSYNEQFF
TGTGCCAGCAGCTTGTCCGAACGATCCTACAATGAGCAGTTCTTC
>TRBV4-3|TRBJ2-2|TRBD1|-
CASSQRDRETGELFF
TGCGCCAGCAGCCAACGGGACAGGGAGACCGGGGAGCTGTTTTTT
>TRBV27|TRBJ1-2|-|-
CASSDRNRYGYTF
TGTGCCAGCAGTGACAGGAACCGCTATGGCTACACCTTC
>TRBV27|TRBJ2-4|-|-
CASSFQDIQYF
TGTGCCAGCAGTTTCCAAGACATTCAGTACTTC
>TRBV5-4|TRBJ1-1|-|-
CASSSNTEAFF
TGTGCCAGCAGCTCGAACACTGAAGCTTTCTTT
>TRBV5-8|TRBJ2-5|-|-
CASSPQWGETQYF
TGTGCCAGCAGCCCACAGTGGGGGGAGACCCAGTACTTC
>TRBV2|TRBJ1-2|TRBD1|large
CASIGTGSEGYTF
TGTGCCAGCATCGGGACAGGGTCAGAAGGCTACACCTTC
>TRBV18|TRBJ1-3|-|few
CASSPNRDGNTIYF
TGTGCCAGCTCACCTAACAGGGATGGAAACACCATATATTTT
>TRBV5-4|TRBJ2-7|TRBD1|-
CASSPTPGQVVEQYF
TGTGCCAGCAGCCCAACCCCCGGACAGGTGGTGGAGCAGTACTTC
>TRBV6-6|TRBJ1-1|-|once
CASSGQTANTEAFF
TGTGCCAGCAGTGGACAGACAGCGAACACTGAAGCTTTCTTT
>TRBV2|TRBJ1-1|-|-
CATYGQPNTEAFF
TGTGCCACCTACGGACAGCCGAACACTGAAGCTTTCTTT
>TRBV2|TRBJ1-2|-|-
CASSVNSWGYTF
TGTGCCAGCAGTGTTAATAGTTGGGGCTACACCTTC
>TRBV9|TRBJ2-5|TRBD1|-
CASSPGTGVQETQYF
TGTGCCAGCAGCCCCGGGACAGGGGTCCAAGAGACCCAGTACTTC
>TRBV5-1|TRBJ1-3|-|few
CASSLDGYSGNTIYF
TGCGCCAGCAGCTTGGACGGCTACTCTGGAAACACCATATATTTT
>TRBV6-6|TRBJ1-1|-|-
CASPAGVNTEAFF
TGTGCCAGCCCGGCCGGGGTGAACACTGAAGCTTTCTTT
>TRBV5-1|TRBJ1-4|TRBD1|once
CASSLEAGTGGEKLFF
TGCGCCAGCAGCTTGGAGGCCGGGACAGGGGGCGAAAAACTGTTTTTT
>TRBV6-1|TRBJ2-7|-|-
CASSLSVGRDYEQYF
TGTGCCAGCAGTCTATCAGTCGGGCGGGACTACGAGCAGTACTTC
>TRBV10-3|TRBJ2-1|-|-
CATTEEGSSEFF
TGTGCCACCACCGAGGAGGGCTCATCGGAGTTCTTC
>TRBV7-6|TRBJ1-2|-|-
CASSSRGGYGYTF
TGTGCCAGCAGCTCTAGAGGGGGATATGGCTACACCTTC
>TRBV6-1|TRBJ1-1|TRBD1|-
CASSSRQGDTEAFF
TGTGCCAGCAGTTCAAGACAGGGCGACACTGAAGCTTTCTTT
>TRBV7-9|TRBJ2-5|TRBD1|once
CASSPRTGRETQYF
TGTGCCAGCAGCCCAAGGACAGGTCGAGAGACCCAGTACTTC
>TRBV28|TRBJ2-1|TRBD2|-
CASSFAEGKKREGRYNEQFF
TGTGCCAGCAGTTTCGCTGAAGGAAAAAAGCGGGAGGGCCGTTACAATGAGCAGTTCTTC
>TRBV1|TRBJ1-2|-|few
CTSSQEQGFEGYGYTF
TGCACCAGCAGCCAAGAACAGGGGTTCGAGGGCTATGGCTACACCTTC
>TRBV11-2|TRBJ2-2|-|-
CASSSPVGGKDTGELFF
TGTGCCAGCAGCTCCCCTGTTGGGGGCAAGGACACCGGGGAGCTGTTTTTT
>TRBV9|TRBJ1-1|-|-
CASSSQGGGTEAFF
TGTGCCAGCAGCTCACAGGGTGGAGGCACTGAAGCTTTCTTT
>TRBV19|TRBJ2-2|TRBD1|-
CASTPVIYRTGGAGELFF
TGTGCCAGTACCCCAGTCATTTATAGGACAGGGGGGGCCGGGGAGCTGTTTTTT
>TRBV11-2|TRBJ2-3|TRBD2|-
CASSYLSGVGDTQYF
TGTGCCAGCAGCTACCTTAGCGGGGTCGGAGATACGCAGTATTTT
>TRBV27|TRBJ1-1|-|-
CASSIGGDTEAFF
TGTGCCAGCAGTATAGGGGGGGACACTGAAGCTTTCTTT
>TRBV4-3|TRBJ1-6|-|few
CASSQAKGINSPLHF
TGCGCCAGCAGCCAAGCTAAGGGGATCAATTCACCCCTCCACTTT